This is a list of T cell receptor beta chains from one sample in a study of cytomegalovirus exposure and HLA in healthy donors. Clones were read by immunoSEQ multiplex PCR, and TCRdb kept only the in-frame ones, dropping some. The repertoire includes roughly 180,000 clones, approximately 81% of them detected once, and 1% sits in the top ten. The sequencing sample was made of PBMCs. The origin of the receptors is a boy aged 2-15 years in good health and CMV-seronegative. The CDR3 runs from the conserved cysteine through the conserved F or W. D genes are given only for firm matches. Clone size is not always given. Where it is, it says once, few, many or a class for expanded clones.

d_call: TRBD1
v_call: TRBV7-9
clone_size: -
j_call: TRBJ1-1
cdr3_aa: CASSAGQLSMNTEAFF
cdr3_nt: TGTGCCAGCAGCGCGGGACAGCTCTCCATGAACACTGAAGCTTTCTTT

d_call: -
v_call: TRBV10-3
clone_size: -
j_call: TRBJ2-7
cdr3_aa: CAISFPLHSSAQPYEQYF
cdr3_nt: TGTGCCATCTCGTTCCCCCTCCACTCTAGCGCCCAACCATACGAGCAGTACTTC

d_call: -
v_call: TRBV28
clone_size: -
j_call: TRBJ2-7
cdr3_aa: CASWDTSYEQYF
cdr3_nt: TGTGCCAGCTGGGACACTTCCTACGAGCAGTACTTC

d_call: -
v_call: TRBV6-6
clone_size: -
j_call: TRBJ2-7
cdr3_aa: CASSSYELYEQYF
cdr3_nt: TGTGCCAGCAGCTCTTACGAATTATACGAGCAGTACTTC

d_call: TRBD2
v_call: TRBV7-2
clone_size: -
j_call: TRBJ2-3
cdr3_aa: CASSLSRGLAGTDTQYF
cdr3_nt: TGTGCCAGCAGCTTGTCACGGGGACTAGCGGGCACAGATACGCAGTATTTT

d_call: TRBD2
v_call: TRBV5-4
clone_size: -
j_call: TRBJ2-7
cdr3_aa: CASSPRTSGLPFYEQYF
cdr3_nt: TGTGCCAGCAGCCCCAGGACTAGCGGGTTGCCCTTCTACGAGCAGTACTTC

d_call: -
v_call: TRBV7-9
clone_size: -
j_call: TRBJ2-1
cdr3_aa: CASRSRNSYNEQFF
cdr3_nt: TGTGCCAGCAGGAGCCGCAACTCCTACAATGAGCAGTTCTTC

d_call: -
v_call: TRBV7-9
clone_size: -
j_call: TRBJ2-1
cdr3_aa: CASSRGGPSSYNEQFF
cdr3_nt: TGTGCCAGCAGCCGAGGAGGCCCGAGCTCCTACAATGAGCAGTTCTTC

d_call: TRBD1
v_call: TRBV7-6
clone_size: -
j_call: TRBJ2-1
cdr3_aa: CASSRRDRADQYNEQFF
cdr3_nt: TGTGCCAGCAGCCGCCGGGACAGGGCCGACCAATACAATGAGCAGTTCTTC

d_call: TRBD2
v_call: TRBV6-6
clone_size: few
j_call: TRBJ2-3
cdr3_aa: CASTTSTAGDTQYF
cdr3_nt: TGTGCCAGCACTACAAGCACAGCGGGGGATACGCAGTATTTT

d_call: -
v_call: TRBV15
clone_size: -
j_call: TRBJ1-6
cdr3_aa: CAASLGGYNSPLHF
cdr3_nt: TGTGCCGCCAGCCTGGGGGGGTATAATTCACCCCTCCACTTT

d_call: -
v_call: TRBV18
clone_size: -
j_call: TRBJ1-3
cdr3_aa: CASSPSRGATGNTIYF
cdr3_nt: TGTGCCAGCTCACCCAGTCGGGGGGCTACTGGAAACACCATATATTTT

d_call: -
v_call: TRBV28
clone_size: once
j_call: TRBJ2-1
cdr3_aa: CASSLSRVYNEQFF
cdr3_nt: TGTGCCAGCAGTTTATCTCGCGTTTACAATGAGCAGTTCTTC

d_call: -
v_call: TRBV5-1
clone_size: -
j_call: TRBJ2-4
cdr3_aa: CASSLFPEKAKNIQYF
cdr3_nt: TGCGCCAGCAGCTTGTTCCCAGAAAAAGCCAAAAACATTCAGTACTTC

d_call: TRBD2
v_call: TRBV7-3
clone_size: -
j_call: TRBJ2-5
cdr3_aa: CASSLNLAGVEETQYF
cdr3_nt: TGTGCCAGCAGCTTAAATTTGGCGGGGGTGGAGGAGACCCAGTACTTC

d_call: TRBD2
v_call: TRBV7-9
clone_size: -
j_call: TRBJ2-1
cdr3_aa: CASSLAVSGRPHNEQFF
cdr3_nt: TGTGCCAGCAGCTTAGCGGTCAGCGGGAGGCCCCACAATGAGCAGTTCTTC

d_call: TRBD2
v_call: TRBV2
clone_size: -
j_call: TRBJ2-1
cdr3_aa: CASSVGLAAENEQFF
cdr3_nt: TGTGCCAGCAGTGTTGGGCTAGCGGCGGAGAATGAGCAGTTCTTC

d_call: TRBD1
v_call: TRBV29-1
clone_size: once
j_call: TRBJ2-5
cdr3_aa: CSAATGVGETQYF
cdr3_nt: TGCAGCGCCGCAACAGGGGTCGGGGAGACCCAGTACTTC

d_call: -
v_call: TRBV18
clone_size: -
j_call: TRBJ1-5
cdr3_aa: CASSSGQGFILPQHF
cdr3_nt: TGTGCCAGCTCATCGGGACAAGGGTTTATTTTGCCCCAGCATTTT

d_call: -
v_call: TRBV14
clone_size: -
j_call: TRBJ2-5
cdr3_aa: CASSQNALWATQYF
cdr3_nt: TGTGCCAGCAGTCAAAACGCATTGTGGGCGACCCAGTACTTC

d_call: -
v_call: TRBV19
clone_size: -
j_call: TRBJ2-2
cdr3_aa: CASQGTQVTGELFF
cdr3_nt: TGTGCCAGTCAGGGGACACAGGTTACCGGGGAGCTGTTTTTT

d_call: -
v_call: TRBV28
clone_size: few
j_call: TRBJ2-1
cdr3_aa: CASSSLSRGENEQFF
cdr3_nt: TGTGCCAGCAGTTCACTTAGCAGGGGGGAAAATGAGCAGTTCTTC

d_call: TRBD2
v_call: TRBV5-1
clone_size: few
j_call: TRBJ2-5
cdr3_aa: CASSLASGIRGKTQYF
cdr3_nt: TGCGCCAGCAGCTTGGCCAGCGGGATCCGAGGGAAGACCCAGTACTTC

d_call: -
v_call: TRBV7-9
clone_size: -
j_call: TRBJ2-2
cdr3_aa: CASSLASREVNTGELFF
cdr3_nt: TGTGCCAGCAGCTTAGCCTCCAGGGAGGTCAACACCGGGGAGCTGTTTTTT

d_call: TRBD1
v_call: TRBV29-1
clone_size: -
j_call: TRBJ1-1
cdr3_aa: CSVATGYTEAFF
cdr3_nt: TGCAGCGTTGCGACAGGGTATACTGAAGCTTTCTTT

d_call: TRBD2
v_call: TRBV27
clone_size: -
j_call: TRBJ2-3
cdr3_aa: CASSSQREPTDTQYF
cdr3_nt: TGTGCCAGCAGTTCCCAGCGGGAGCCCACAGATACGCAGTATTTT

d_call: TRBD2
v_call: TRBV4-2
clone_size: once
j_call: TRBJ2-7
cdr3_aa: CASGRTSGSHEQYF
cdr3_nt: TGTGCCAGCGGGCGGACTAGCGGGAGCCACGAGCAGTACTTC

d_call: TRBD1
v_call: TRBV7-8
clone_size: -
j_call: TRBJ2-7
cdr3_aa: CASSPGTGSEQYF
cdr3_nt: TGTGCCAGCAGCCCGGGGACAGGCAGCGAGCAGTACTTC

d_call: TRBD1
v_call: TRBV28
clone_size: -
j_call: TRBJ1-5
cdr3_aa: CASGKDRGYSNQPQHF
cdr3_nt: TGTGCCAGCGGGAAGGACAGGGGATATAGCAATCAGCCCCAGCATTTT

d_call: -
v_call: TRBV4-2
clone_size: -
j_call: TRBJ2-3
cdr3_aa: CASSQALDSPSTDTQYF
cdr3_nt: TGTGCCAGCAGCCAAGCCCTAGACAGCCCTAGCACAGATACGCAGTATTTT

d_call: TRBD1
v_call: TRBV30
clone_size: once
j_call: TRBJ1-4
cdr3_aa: CAWSEGQGGLTNEKLFF
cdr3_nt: TGTGCCTGGAGTGAGGGACAGGGAGGCTTAACTAATGAAAAACTGTTTTTT

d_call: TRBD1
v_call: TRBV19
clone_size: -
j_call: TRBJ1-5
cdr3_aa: CASSNRQGMGNQPQHF
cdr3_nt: TGTGCCAGTAGTAACCGACAGGGCATGGGCAATCAGCCCCAGCATTTT

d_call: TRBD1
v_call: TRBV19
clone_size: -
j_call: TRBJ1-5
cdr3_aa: CASSGTGMVQPQHF
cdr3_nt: TGTGCCAGTAGTGGGACAGGGATGGTTCAGCCCCAGCATTTT

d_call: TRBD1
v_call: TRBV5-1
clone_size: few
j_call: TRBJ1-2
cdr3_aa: CASSSTGELGGYTF
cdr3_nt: TGCGCCAGCAGCTCGACAGGGGAGTTGGGGGGCTACACCTTC

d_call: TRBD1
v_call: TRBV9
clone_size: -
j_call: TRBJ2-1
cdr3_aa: CASSVGRGWDSHNEQFF
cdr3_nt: TGTGCCAGCAGCGTAGGTAGGGGGTGGGACAGTCACAATGAGCAGTTCTTC

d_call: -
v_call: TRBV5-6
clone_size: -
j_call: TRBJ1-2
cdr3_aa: CASSLGGAFGYTF
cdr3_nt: TGTGCCAGCAGCTTGGGTGGGGCCTTTGGCTACACCTTC

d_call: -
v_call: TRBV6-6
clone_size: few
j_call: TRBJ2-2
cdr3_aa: CASSYSGGPGELFF
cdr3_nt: TGTGCCAGCAGTTACTCGGGGGGACCCGGGGAGCTGTTTTTT

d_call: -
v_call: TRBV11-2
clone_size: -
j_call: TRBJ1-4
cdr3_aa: CASSHGGRAGREKLFF
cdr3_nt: TGTGCCAGCAGTCACGGGGGGAGGGCAGGGCGGGAAAAACTGTTTTTT

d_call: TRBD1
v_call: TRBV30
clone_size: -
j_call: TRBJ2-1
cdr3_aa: CAWSLSPDRLNEQFF
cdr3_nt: TGTGCCTGGAGTCTATCGCCGGACAGGCTCAATGAGCAGTTCTTC

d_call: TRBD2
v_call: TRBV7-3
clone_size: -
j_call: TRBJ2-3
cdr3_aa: CASSTLAGGRGSTQYF
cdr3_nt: TGTGCCAGCAGCACTCTAGCGGGAGGGCGGGGCAGTACGCAGTATTTT

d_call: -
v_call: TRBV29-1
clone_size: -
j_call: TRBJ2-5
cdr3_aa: CSVENLAAETQYF
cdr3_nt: TGCAGCGTTGAAAACCTAGCTGCAGAGACCCAGTACTTC

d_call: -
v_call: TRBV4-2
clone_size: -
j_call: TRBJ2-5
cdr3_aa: CASSQDRGETQYF
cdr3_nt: TGTGCCAGCAGCCAAGATAGAGGAGAGACCCAGTACTTC

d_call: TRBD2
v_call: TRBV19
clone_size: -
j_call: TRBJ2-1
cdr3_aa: CASSNLAGEGPVEFF
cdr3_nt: TGTGCCAGTAGTAACTTAGCGGGAGAGGGACCCGTTGAGTTCTTC

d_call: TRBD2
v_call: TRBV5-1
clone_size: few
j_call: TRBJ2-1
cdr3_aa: CASSPRTRLDEQFF
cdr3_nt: TGCGCCAGCAGCCCCAGGACTAGGTTGGATGAGCAGTTCTTC

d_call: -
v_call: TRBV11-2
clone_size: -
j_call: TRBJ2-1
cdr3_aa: CASSLGGSSYNEQFF
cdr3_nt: TGTGCCAGCAGCTTAGGTGGGAGCTCCTACAATGAGCAGTTCTTC

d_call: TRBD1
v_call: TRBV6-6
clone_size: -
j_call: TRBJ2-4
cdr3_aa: CASSSGTAYKNIQYF
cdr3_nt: TGTGCCAGCAGTTCCGGGACAGCTTACAAAAACATTCAGTACTTC

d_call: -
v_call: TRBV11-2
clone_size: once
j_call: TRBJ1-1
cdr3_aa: CASSLAWGVNTEAFF
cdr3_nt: TGTGCCAGCAGCTTAGCGTGGGGGGTCAACACTGAAGCTTTCTTT

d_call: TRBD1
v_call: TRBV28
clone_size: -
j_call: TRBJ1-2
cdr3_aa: CASSLRGRLEYGYTF
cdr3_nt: TGTGCCAGCAGTTTAAGGGGGCGCCTGGAGTATGGCTACACCTTC

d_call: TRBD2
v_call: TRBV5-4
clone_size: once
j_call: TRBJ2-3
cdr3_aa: CASSLATSGSGDTQYF
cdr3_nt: TGTGCCAGCAGCTTGGCGACTAGCGGGAGCGGAGATACGCAGTATTTT

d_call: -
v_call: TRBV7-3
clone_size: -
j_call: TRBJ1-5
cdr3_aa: CASSLVFNQPQHF
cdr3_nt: TGTGCCAGCAGTCTCGTTTTCAATCAGCCCCAGCATTTT

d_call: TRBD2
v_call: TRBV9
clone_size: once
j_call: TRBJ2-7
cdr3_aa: CASSLNSGSPSEQYF
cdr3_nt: TGTGCCAGCAGCCTGAATAGCGGGAGTCCCTCCGAGCAGTACTTC

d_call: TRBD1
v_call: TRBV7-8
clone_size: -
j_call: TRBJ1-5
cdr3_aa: CASSSGQGMGQPQHF
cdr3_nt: TGTGCCAGCAGCTCCGGACAGGGGATGGGTCAGCCCCAGCATTTT

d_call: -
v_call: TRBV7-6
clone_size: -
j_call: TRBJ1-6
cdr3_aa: CASSSGPRQLNSPLHF
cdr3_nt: TGTGCCAGCAGCTCGGGCCCGAGACAGCTAAATTCACCCCTCCACTTT

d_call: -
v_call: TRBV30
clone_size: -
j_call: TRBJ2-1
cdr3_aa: CAWSVSGNEQFF
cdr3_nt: TGTGCCTGGAGTGTAAGCGGCAATGAGCAGTTCTTC

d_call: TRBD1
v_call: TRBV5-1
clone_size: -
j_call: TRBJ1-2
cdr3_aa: CASSLAGQRDGYTF
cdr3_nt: TGCGCCAGCAGCTTGGCGGGACAGAGGGATGGCTACACCTTC